Listed below are T cell receptor beta chains from one sample, sequenced in a study of blood T cells in healthy people across ages. TCRdb reanalysed the 5' RACE reads using MiXCR and keeps one entry per CDR3 protein. This sample has 550,000 to 800,000 distinct CDR3 sequences; approximately 29% occur once, and the top ten carry roughly 15%. The sequenced sample was blood. The source is a woman of 80 years or more in good health. Both conserved end residues are part of each CDR3. Fields, in order: clone size, D gene, J gene, V gene, CDR3 DNA, CDR3 protein. D genes are given only for firm matches. The listing skips clone size in some rows; elsewhere it reads once, few, many or a size class.

many	TRBD2	TRBJ2-3	TRBV7-7	TGTGCCAGCAGCGTAGCGGGGGGTAGCACAGATACGCAGTATTTT	CASSVAGGSTDTQYF
many	NA	TRBJ1-1	TRBV5-1	TGCGCCAGCAGCTTGGGTGGGGGAGCGAACACTGAAGCTTTCTTT	CASSLGGGANTEAFF
few	TRBD1	TRBJ1-1	TRBV5-4	TGTGCCAGCCGCCCGACAGGGTGGGCTGAAGCTTTCTTT	CASRPTGWAEAFF
NA	NA	TRBJ1-1	TRBV4-3	TGCGCCAGCAGCCAAGTCCCAGGGTCTGAAGCTTTCTTT	CASSQVPGSEAFF
NA	TRBD1	TRBJ1-2	TRBV27	TGTGCCAGCAGTGTTTCAAAGACAGGGTACTATGGCTACACCTTC	CASSVSKTGYYGYTF
few	NA	TRBJ2-3	TRBV19	TGTGCCAGTAGTATTACGGTGGGGGAGACAGATACGCAGTATTTT	CASSITVGETDTQYF
NA	TRBD1	TRBJ1-1	TRBV2	TGTGCCAGCAGGGCAGGGGGCGGAAACACTGAAGCTTTCTTT	CASRAGGGNTEAFF
many	NA	TRBJ2-3	TRBV12-3/TRBV12-4	TGTGCCAGCAGACTGGTTGGGTCTAGTGGGGCAGATACGCAGTATTTT	CASRLVGSSGADTQYF
many	TRBD1	TRBJ2-5	TRBV12-3/TRBV12-4	TGTGCCAGCAGCCCGGGACAGGGACAAGAGACCCAGTACTTC	CASSPGQGQETQYF
few	TRBD1	TRBJ1-4	TRBV4-2	TGTGCCGCATACCGGGACAGCAACAATGAAAAACTGTTTTTT	CAAYRDSNNEKLFF
few	NA	TRBJ2-7	TRBV6-1	TGTGCCAGCAGTAACTACAATGAGCAGTACTTC	CASSNYNEQYF
few	NA	TRBJ2-7	TRBV23-1	TGCGCCAGCAGTCAATCGGAGGACAGTGACACCTACGAGCAGTACTTC	CASSQSEDSDTYEQYF
NA	TRBD1	TRBJ2-3	TRBV29-1	TGCAGCGCCAGGGACAGGGGGCGCGGATCAGATACGCAGTATTTT	CSARDRGRGSDTQYF
many	NA	TRBJ2-3	TRBV14	TGTGCCAGCAGCCCTACAAAGTGGGGCAGGACAGATACGCAGTATTTT	CASSPTKWGRTDTQYF
once	TRBD1	TRBJ2-7	TRBV7-2	TGTGCCAGCAGGGTTACAGGGGTGGCGCTGGACGAGCAGTACTTC	CASRVTGVALDEQYF
many	NA	TRBJ2-2	TRBV29-1	TGCAGCGCAACCCCCCCGGGAAGCAGCCCGAACACCGGGGAGCTGTTTTTT	CSATPPGSSPNTGELFF
NA	TRBD1	TRBJ1-5	TRBV2	TGTGCCAGCACCTACGGACAGGGCATAAATCAGCCCCAGCATTTT	CASTYGQGINQPQHF
many	NA	TRBJ2-6	TRBV6-2/TRBV6-3	TGTGCCAGCAGTTACCCCAGGACTGGGGCCAACGTCCTGACTTTC	CASSYPRTGANVLTF
NA	NA	TRBJ2-3	TRBV20-1	TGCAGTGCTAGAGCCGGAAGTAGCACAGATACGCAGTATTTT	CSARAGSSTDTQYF
NA	NA	TRBJ1-4	TRBV20-1	TGCAGTGCCCGTCGAGCCATTGAAAAACTGTTTTTT	CSARRAIEKLFF
many	NA	TRBJ2-5	TRBV10-3	TGTGCCATCAGTGAGGGGACGGGGCGGGAGACCCAGTACTTC	CAISEGTGRETQYF
many	NA	TRBJ2-1	TRBV5-6	TGTGCCAGCAGCTTGGCCGGACGGCTCTACAATGAGCAGTTCTTC	CASSLAGRLYNEQFF
NA	TRBD1	TRBJ1-4	TRBV6-5	TGTGCCAGCAGTCCCGGACAGGGGGGTGAAAAACGGTTTTTT	CASSPGQGGEKRFF
NA	TRBD1	TRBJ1-1	TRBV5-1	TGCGCCAGCAGTCCCCAGACAGGGATCACTGAAGCTTTCTTT	CASSPQTGITEAFF
many	NA	TRBJ1-2	TRBV20-1	TGCAGTGCTAGGCAGGATTTGTATGGCTACACCTTC	CSARQDLYGYTF
NA	NA	TRBJ2-1	TRBV4-2	TGTGCCAGCAGCCACGGCGGATCGCCCCCATGGCAGTTCTTC	CASSHGGSPPWQFF
NA	NA	TRBJ2-2	TRBV12-3/TRBV12-4	TGTGCCAGCAGCAAGAACACCGGGGAGCGGTTTTTT	CASSKNTGERFF
NA	TRBD2	TRBJ2-5	TRBV9	TGTGCCAGCTCCCCAGGGGGACTAGCGGGGGGTGGTGAGACCCAGTACTTC	CASSPGGLAGGGETQYF